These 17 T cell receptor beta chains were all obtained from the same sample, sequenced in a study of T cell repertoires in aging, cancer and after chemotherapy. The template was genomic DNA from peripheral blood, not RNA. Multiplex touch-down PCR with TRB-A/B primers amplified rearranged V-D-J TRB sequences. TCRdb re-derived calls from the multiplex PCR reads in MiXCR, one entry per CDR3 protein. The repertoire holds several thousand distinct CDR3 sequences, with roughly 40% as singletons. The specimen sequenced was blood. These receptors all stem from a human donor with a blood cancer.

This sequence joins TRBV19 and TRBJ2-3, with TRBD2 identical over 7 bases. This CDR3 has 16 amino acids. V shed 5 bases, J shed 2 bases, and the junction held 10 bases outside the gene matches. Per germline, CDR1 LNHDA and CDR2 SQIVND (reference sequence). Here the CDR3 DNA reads TGTGCCAGTAGTCATCGGACTAGTGGTTTCACAGATACGCAGTATTTT. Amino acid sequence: CASSHRTSGFTDTQYF. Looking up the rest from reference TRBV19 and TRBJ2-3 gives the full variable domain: DGGITQSPKYLFRKEGQNVTLSCEQNLNHDAMYWYRQDPGQGLRLIYYSQIVNDFQKGDIAEGYSVSREKKESFPLTVTSAQKNPTAFYLCASSHRTSGFTDTQYFGPGTRLTVL.

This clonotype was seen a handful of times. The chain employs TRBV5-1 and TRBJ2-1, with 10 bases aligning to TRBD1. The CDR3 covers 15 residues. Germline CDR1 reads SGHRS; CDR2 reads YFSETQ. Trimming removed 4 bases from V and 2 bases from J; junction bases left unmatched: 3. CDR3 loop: CASSMTGGAYNEQFF. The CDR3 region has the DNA TGCGCCAGCAGCATGACAGGGGGCGCCTACAATGAGCAGTTCTTC.

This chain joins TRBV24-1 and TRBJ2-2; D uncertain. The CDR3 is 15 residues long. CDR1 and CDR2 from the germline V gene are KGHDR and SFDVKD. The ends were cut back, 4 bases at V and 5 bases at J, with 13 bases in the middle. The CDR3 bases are TGTGCCACCAGTGACCAATCAACAAGTACCGGGGAGCTGTTTTTT. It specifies CATSDQSTSTGELFF.

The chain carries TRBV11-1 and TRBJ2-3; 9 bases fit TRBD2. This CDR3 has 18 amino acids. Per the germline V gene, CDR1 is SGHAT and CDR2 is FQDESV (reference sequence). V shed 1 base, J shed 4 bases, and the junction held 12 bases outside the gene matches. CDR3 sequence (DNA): TGTGCCAGCAGCTTAGGGGGCCTTAGCGGGGGAGGATCAGATACGCAGTATTTT. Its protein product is CASSLGGLSGGGSDTQYF.

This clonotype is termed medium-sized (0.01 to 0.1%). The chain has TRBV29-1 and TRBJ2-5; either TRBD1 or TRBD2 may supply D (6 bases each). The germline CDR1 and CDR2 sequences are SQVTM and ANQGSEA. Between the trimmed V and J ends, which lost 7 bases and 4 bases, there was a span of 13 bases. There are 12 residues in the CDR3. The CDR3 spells CSGGPAGETQYF. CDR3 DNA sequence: TGCAGCGGGGGGCCAGCGGGAGAGACCCAGTACTTC.

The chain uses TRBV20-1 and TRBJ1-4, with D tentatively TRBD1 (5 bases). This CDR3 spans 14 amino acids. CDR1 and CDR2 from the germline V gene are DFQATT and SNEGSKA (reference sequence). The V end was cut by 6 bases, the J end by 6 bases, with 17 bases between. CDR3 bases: TGCAGTGCCCCCCCGGCAGGGTCGGATGAAAAACTGTTTTTT. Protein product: CSAPPAGSDEKLFF.

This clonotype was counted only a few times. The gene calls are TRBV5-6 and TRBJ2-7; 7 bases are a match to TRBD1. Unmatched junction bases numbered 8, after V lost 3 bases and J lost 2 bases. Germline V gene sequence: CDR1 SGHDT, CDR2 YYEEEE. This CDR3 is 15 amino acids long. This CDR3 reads CASSSYEGAAYEQYF. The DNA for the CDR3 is TGTGCCAGCAGCTCATACGAGGGGGCAGCCTACGAGCAGTACTTC.

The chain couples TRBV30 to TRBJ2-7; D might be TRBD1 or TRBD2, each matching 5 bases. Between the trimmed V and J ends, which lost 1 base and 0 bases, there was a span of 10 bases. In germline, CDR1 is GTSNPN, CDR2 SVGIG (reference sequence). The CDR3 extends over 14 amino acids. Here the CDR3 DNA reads TGTGCCTGGAGTGATGGGGGAAGCTCCTACGAGCAGTACTTC. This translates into CAWSDGGSSYEQYF. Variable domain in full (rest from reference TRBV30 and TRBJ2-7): SQTIHQWPATLVQPVGSPLSLECTVEGTSNPNLYWYRQAAGRGLQLLFYSVGIGQISSEVPQNLSASRPQDRQFILSSKKLLLSDSGFYLCAWSDGGSSYEQYFGPGTRLTVT.

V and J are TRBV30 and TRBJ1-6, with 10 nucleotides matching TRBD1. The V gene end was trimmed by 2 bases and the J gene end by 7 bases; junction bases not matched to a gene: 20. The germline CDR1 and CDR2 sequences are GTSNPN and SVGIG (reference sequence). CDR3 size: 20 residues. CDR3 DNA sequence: TGTGCCTGGAGTCCGCCCGGGACAGGGGTCTCCCTGACTTCCAATTCACCCCTCCACTTT. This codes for CAWSPPGTGVSLTSNSPLHF. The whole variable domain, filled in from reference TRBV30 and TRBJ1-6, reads SQTIHQWPATLVQPVGSPLSLECTVEGTSNPNLYWYRQAAGRGLQLLFYSVGIGQISSEVPQNLSASRPQDRQFILSSKKLLLSDSGFYLCAWSPPGTGVSLTSNSPLHFGNGTRLTVT.

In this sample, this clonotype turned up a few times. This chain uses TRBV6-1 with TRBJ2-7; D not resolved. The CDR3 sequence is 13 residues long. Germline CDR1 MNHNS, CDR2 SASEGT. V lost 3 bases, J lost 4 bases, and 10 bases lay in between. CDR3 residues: CASSEWGGYEQYF. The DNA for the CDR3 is TGTGCCAGCAGTGAGTGGGGTGGGTACGAGCAGTACTTC.

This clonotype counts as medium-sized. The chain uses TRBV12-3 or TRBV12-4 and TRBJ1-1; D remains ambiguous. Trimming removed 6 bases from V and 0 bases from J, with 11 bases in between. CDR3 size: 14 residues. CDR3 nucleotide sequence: TGTGCCAGCAGGCACCAGCTCATGAACACTGAAGCTTTCTTT. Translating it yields CASRHQLMNTEAFF.

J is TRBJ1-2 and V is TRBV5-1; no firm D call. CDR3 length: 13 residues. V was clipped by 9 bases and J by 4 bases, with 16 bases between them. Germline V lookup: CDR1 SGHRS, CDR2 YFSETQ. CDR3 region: CATSIGSTYGYTF. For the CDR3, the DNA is TGCGCCACCTCGATCGGGTCCACCTATGGCTACACCTTC.

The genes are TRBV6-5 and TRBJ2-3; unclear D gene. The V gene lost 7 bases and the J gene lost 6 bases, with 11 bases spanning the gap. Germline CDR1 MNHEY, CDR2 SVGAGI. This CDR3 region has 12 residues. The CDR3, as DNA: TGTGCCAGCACCTACTATACGGATACGCAGTATTTT. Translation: CASTYYTDTQYF.

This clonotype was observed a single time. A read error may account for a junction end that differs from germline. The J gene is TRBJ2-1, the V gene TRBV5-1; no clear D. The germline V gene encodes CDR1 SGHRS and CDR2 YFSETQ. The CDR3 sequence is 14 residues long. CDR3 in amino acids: CARSLAGPVDEQFF. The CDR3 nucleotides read TGCGCCAGAAGCTTGGCAGGCCCCGTCGATGAGCAGTTCTTC.

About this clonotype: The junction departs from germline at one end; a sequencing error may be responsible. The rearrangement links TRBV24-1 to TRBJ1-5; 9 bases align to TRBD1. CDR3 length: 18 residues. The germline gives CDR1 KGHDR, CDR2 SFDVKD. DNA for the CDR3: TGTGCCACCAGTGATACCGGGACAGGGTCCCCCAGCACTCAGCCCCAGCATTTT. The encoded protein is CATSDTGTGSPSTQPQHF.

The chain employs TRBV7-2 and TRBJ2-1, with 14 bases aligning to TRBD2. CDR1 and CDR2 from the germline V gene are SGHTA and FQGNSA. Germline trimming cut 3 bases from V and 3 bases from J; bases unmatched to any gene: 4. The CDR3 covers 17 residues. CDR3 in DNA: TGTGCCAGCAGCTTCACCGGGACTAGCGGGGGCTACAATGAGCAGTTCTTC. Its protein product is CASSFTGTSGGYNEQFF.

CDR3 coding DNA: TGTGCCAGCAGTGACGGGGTAGTCACAGATACGCAGTATTTT. It yields the protein CASSDGVVTDTQYF. The V call is TRBV6-1, the J call TRBJ2-3; possible D gene TRBD2, 5 bases. V lost 3 bases, J lost 2 bases, and 9 bases lay in between. CDR1 and CDR2 (germline): MNHNS, SASEGT. The CDR3 has 14 amino acids.